These 31 T cell receptor beta chains were all obtained from the same sample, sequenced in a study of T cells expressing NK-cell markers. TCRdb reanalyzed the 5' RACE reads, giving one entry per CDR3 protein sequence and no DNA. This repertoire includes 140,000 to 150,000 distinct CDR3 sequences. Material: blood T cells: a sorted CD56 or NKG2C T cell subset, CD4+ or CD8+ T cells, or bulk PBMC T cells (not recorded which). Receptor source: a man younger than 35 in good health.

The chain uses TRBV24-1 and TRBJ2-1; TCRdb outputs TRBD1, but without DNA this stays unchecked. Germline V gene data show CDR1 as KGHDR and CDR2 as SFDVKD. The CDR3 extends over 17 amino acids. The CDR3: CATSDLSAGPGSDEQFF.

V usage is TRBV5-5 and J usage is TRBJ2-1; TCRdb designates TRBD1, a call that cannot be tested without DNA. The CDR3 runs 16 residues. From germline, CDR1 is SGHKS and CDR2 YYEKEE (reference sequence). The CDR3 loop is CASTLSWDRDYNEQFF. Combining the CDR3 with reference TRBV5-5 and TRBJ2-1 gives the whole variable domain DAGVTQSPTHLIKTRGQQVTLRCSPISGHKSVSWYQQVLGQGPQFIFQYYEKEERGRGNFPDRFSARQFPNYSSELNVNALLLGDSALYLCASTLSWDRDYNEQFFGPGTRLTVL.

The rearrangement joins TRBV20-1 to TRBJ2-7. CDR1 and CDR2 (germline): DFQATT, SNEGSKA (reference sequence). This CDR3 has 11 amino acids. Here the CDR3 reads CSAREEYEQYF.

This chain links TRBV6-1 with TRBJ1-3; TCRdb indicates TRBD1, and absent DNA this call remains unverified. The CDR3 totals 16 residues. CDR1 is MNHNS and CDR2 is SASEGT in the germline V gene. This CDR3 reads CASSPPGGTSGNTIYF.

The chain combines TRBV12-3 or TRBV12-4 with TRBJ2-2; TCRdb's D gene call, TRBD2, goes unchecked for lack of DNA. The CDR3 extends over 16 amino acids. This chain's CDR3 is CASSTLAGGPRGELFF.

The rearrangement joins TRBV4-1 to TRBJ2-1. This CDR3 is built from 15 residues. CDR1 is MGHRA, CDR2 YSYEKL, per germline. CDR3 sequence: CASSQEGTPYNEQFF.

This sequence joins TRBV7-9 and TRBJ2-1; no DNA is available, so the TRBD2 call from TCRdb remains unchecked. CDR1 is SEHNR and CDR2 is FQNEAQ in the germline V gene (reference sequence). There are 15 residues in the CDR3. The CDR3 protein is CASSPSGRPWYEQFF.

The chain carries TRBV7-6 and TRBJ2-2; TCRdb picks TRBD2, but there is no DNA to check that call. CDR1 is SGHVS, CDR2 FNYEAQ, per germline. The CDR3 runs 15 residues. The CDR3 loop reads CASSPDYINTGELFF.

The chain has TRBV27 and TRBJ2-1. The CDR3 loop spans 14 amino acids. The germline CDR1 and CDR2 sequences are MNHEY and SMNVEV (reference sequence). The CDR3 is CASSLPGFLNEQFF.

The chain has TRBV20-1 and TRBJ2-5; TCRdb names TRBD1, which stays unverified in the absence of DNA. Germline V gene lookup returns CDR1 DFQATT and CDR2 SNEGSKA (reference sequence). The CDR3 spans 15 residues. This CDR3 reads CSARPRDRGEETQYF.

This chain connects TRBV27 to TRBJ2-7; no DNA is available, so the TRBD2 call from TCRdb remains unchecked. Germline loops: CDR1 MNHEY, CDR2 SMNVEV (reference sequence). The CDR3 consists of 14 residues. CDR3 loop: CASTTGLALNEQYF.

The chain carries TRBV10-3 and TRBJ2-1. CDR3 length equals 12 residues. CDR1 and CDR2 from the germline V gene are ENHRY and SYGVKD. CDR3 sequence reads: CAISDSYNEQFF.

The rearrangement joins TRBV19 to TRBJ2-1; TCRdb calls TRBD2, which cannot be checked without DNA. CDR3 size: 13 residues. The germline V gene has CDR1 LNHDA and CDR2 SQIVND (reference sequence). CDR3 in amino acids: CASASGPYNEQFF. Based on the CDR3 plus reference TRBV19 and TRBJ2-1, the full variable domain is DGGITQSPKYLFRKEGQNVTLSCEQNLNHDAMYWYRQDPGQGLRLIYYSQIVNDFQKGDIAEGYSVSREKKESFPLTVTSAQKNPTAFYLCASASGPYNEQFFGPGTRLTVL.

This chain connects TRBV5-1 to TRBJ2-7; TCRdb indicates TRBD2, and absent DNA this call remains unverified. Germline V lookup: CDR1 SGHRS, CDR2 YFSETQ. This CDR3 comprises 16 residues. The CDR3 region is CASSLGSREGRYEQYF.

The gene calls are TRBV18 and TRBJ2-3; TCRdb reports TRBD2, a call that lacks DNA to check it against. This CDR3 is built from 16 residues. The germline V gene encodes CDR1 KGHSH and CDR2 LQKENI. The CDR3 reads CASSPTGGRVTDTQYF.

The rearrangement joins TRBV27 to TRBJ2-7; with no DNA, the TCRdb D assignment of TRBD2 cannot be verified. Germline V CDR1 and CDR2: MNHEY, SMNVEV (reference sequence). This CDR3 is 16 amino acids long. The CDR3: CASSPISGGSLYEQYF.

The chain has TRBV20-1 and TRBJ2-1. Germline CDR1 DFQATT, CDR2 SNEGSKA (reference sequence). This CDR3 is built from 15 residues. The CDR3 loop reads CSASWRRSSYNEQFF.

This chain joins TRBV5-1 and TRBJ1-4; there is no DNA to check the TCRdb D call of TRBD1. The CDR3 spans 14 residues. Germline V lookup: CDR1 SGHRS, CDR2 YFSETQ. The CDR3 is CASSLGQKREKLFF.

This chain joins TRBV11-2 and TRBJ2-1. CDR3 size: 16 residues. Germline CDR1 SGHAT, CDR2 FQNNGV. This CDR3 reads CASSHYGESSYNEQFF. Based on the CDR3 plus reference TRBV11-2 and TRBJ2-1, the full variable domain is EAGVAQSPRYKIIEKRQSVAFWCNPISGHATLYWYQQILGQGPKLLIQFQNNGVVDDSQLPKDRFSAERLKGVDSTLKIQPAKLEDSAVYLCASSHYGESSYNEQFFGPGTRLTVL.

The genes are TRBV7-2 and TRBJ2-7. Germline CDR1 is SGHTA and CDR2 is FQGNSA. The CDR3 length is 12 residues. This chain's CDR3 is CASSLRNHEQYF.

This chain links TRBV29-1 with TRBJ2-3. Germline lookup yields CDR1 SQVTM and CDR2 ANQGSEA. The CDR3 loop spans 16 amino acids. The CDR3 reads CSGNLYSKAGTDTQYF.

The chain couples TRBV29-1 to TRBJ2-1; TCRdb indicates TRBD2, and absent DNA this call remains unverified. The CDR3 length is 14 residues. Per germline, CDR1 SQVTM and CDR2 ANQGSEA. CDR3 in amino acids: CSVESGGPANEQFF.

CDR3 region: CASSFRQGPYNEQFF. The chain employs TRBV5-1 and TRBJ2-1; without DNA, the TCRdb call of TRBD1 cannot be checked. The germline CDR1 and CDR2 sequences are SGHRS and YFSETQ. This CDR3 has 15 residues.

The chain combines TRBV16 with TRBJ2-1; TCRdb outputs TRBD2, but without DNA this stays unchecked. The CDR3 contains 15 residues. Germline CDR1 reads KGHSY; CDR2 reads FQNENV. The CDR3 sequence: CASSDGTSGRNEQFF. The whole variable domain, remainder taken from reference TRBV16 and TRBJ2-1, is GEEVAQTPKHLVRGEGQKAKLYCAPIKGHSYVFWYQQVLKNEFKFLISFQNENVFDETGMPKERFSAKCLPNSPCSLEIQATKLEDSAVYFCASSDGTSGRNEQFFGPGTRLTVL.

The gene calls are TRBV4-1 and TRBJ2-4; TCRdb's assignment of TRBD2 cannot be checked, as there is no DNA. Germline CDR1 is MGHRA and CDR2 is YSYEKL. The CDR3 runs 19 residues. The CDR3 sequence: CASSPRIAGVNLAKNIQYF.

The rearrangement links TRBV5-1 to TRBJ1-6; TCRdb's assignment of TRBD1 cannot be checked, as there is no DNA. This CDR3 region has 15 residues. The germline CDR1 and CDR2 sequences are SGHRS and YFSETQ. CDR3 sequence reads: CASSLEPGDNSPLHF.

The chain carries TRBV7-6 and TRBJ2-1; without DNA, the TCRdb call of TRBD1 cannot be checked. Germline CDR1 and CDR2: SGHVS and FNYEAQ. The CDR3 consists of 16 residues. CDR3 sequence reads: CASSLGSGAGYNEQFF. The full variable domain, its missing parts supplied by reference TRBV7-6 and TRBJ2-1, is GAGVSQSPRYKVTKRGQDVALRCDPISGHVSLYWYRQALGQGPEFLTYFNYEAQQDKSGLPNDRFSAERPEGSISTLTIQRTEQRDSAMYRCASSLGSGAGYNEQFFGPGTRLTVL.

The rearrangement links TRBV7-3 to TRBJ2-1; absent DNA, TCRdb's TRBD2 call cannot be checked. Germline assignment: CDR1 SGHTA and CDR2 FQGTGA. The CDR3 sequence is 17 residues long. The CDR3 protein is CASSLAGSRKFPNEQFF.

The genes are TRBV6-4 and TRBJ2-1; TCRdb proposes TRBD2, but this gene call is untestable without DNA. The CDR3 is 13 amino acids. Germline V lookup: CDR1 MRHNA, CDR2 SNTAGT. The CDR3 loop is CASSAGLGDEQFF.

The chain carries TRBV20-1 and TRBJ2-3; TCRdb's assignment of TRBD2 cannot be checked, as there is no DNA. This CDR3 comprises 16 residues. From germline, CDR1 is DFQATT and CDR2 SNEGSKA (reference sequence). The CDR3 loop is CSASRLAGGGTDTQYF.

The chain recombines TRBV4-1 with TRBJ1-5. Germline CDR1 and CDR2: MGHRA and YSYEKL. The CDR3 sequence is 15 residues long. The CDR3 sequence: CASSLSGRDNQPQHF.